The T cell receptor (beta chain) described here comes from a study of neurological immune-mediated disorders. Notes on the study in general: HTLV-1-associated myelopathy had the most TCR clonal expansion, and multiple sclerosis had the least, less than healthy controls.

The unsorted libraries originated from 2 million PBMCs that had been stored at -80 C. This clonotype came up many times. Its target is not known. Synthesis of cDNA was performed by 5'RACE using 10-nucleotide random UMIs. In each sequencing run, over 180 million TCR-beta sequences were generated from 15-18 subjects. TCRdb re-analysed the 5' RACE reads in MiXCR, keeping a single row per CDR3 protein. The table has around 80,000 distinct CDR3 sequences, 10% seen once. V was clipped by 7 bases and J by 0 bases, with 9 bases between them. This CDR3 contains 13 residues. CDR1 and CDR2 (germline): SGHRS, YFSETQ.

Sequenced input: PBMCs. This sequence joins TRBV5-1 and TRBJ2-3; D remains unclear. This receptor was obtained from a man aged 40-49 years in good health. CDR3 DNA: TGCGCCAGCCGACCTCTGAGCACAGATACGCAGTATTTT. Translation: CASRPLSTDTQYF.